This entry lists 12 T cell receptor beta chains sequenced from one sample in a study of blood T cell dynamics during melanoma immunotherapy. Generated by immunoSEQ multiplex PCR, the TCRdb table keeps only in-frame clones and is missing some. The top ten hold about 4.6% of the sample, which has 16,000 or so clones, more than 75% seen once. Time point given: pre-treatment baseline. Sample: blood, taken from a patient treated with checkpoint blockade. Source of these receptors: a human donor with melanoma.

This clone was seen once. The gene calls are TRBV5-4 and TRBJ2-5, with 13 bases matching TRBD2. Germline CDR1 is SGHNT and CDR2 is YYREEE (reference sequence). The length of the CDR3 is 18 residues. The V segment lost 5 bases and the J segment 3 bases; nucleotides outside the gene matches: 13. The CDR3 DNA is TGTGCCAGCAGAAAAGGGACTAGCGGGGTTCGGATCAAAGAGACCCAGTACTTC. Its protein is CASRKGTSGVRIKETQYF.

The chain employs TRBV6-5 and TRBJ2-5; D perhaps matches TRBD2 (6 bases). TRBJ2-7 explains the end of the DNA better; the J call may be wrong. The germline CDR1 and CDR2 sequences are MNHEY and SVGAGI. The CDR3 is 15 amino acids. The CDR3 loop reads CASSYEAGGFYEQYF. The CDR3 bases are TGTGCCAGCAGTTATGAGGCTGGGGGGTTCTACGAGCAGTACTTC.

The gene calls are TRBV27 and TRBJ1-5, with a weak D call TRBD1 (6 bases). In germline, CDR1 is MNHEY, CDR2 SMNVEV (reference sequence). The CDR3 is 16 residues long. The V and J ends lost 7 bases and 1 base respectively, with 17 bases between them. CDR3 loop: CASKARGRASNQPQHF. The CDR3 nucleotides are TGTGCCAGCAAGGCCCGGGGGCGTGCGAGCAATCAGCCCCAGCATTTT.

This chain links TRBV7-3 with TRBJ2-3, with D hard to call. Germline assignment: CDR1 SGHTA and CDR2 FQGTGA. V was shortened by 5 bases and J by 5 bases, with 14 bases between the two germline ends. The CDR3 has 14 residues. This CDR3 reads CASSPDPGRDTQYF. CDR3 DNA: TGTGCCAGCAGCCCAGATCCGGGCAGAGATACGCAGTATTTT.

The chain employs TRBV5-1 and TRBJ2-3; D is undetermined. Trimming stripped 0 bases from V and 2 bases from J, with 13 bases between. The CDR3 runs to 16 residues. Germline V gene data show CDR1 as SGHRS and CDR2 as YFSETQ. The CDR3 DNA reads as TGCGCCAGCAGCTTGGCCCTCAGACCATCCACAGATACGCAGTATTTT. Its protein is CASSLALRPSTDTQYF.

This chain connects TRBV7-9 to TRBJ1-3; D remains unclear. The length of the CDR3 is 15 residues. The germline V gene has CDR1 SEHNR and CDR2 FQNEAQ (reference sequence). Trimming removed 6 bases at V and 0 bases at J, with 12 bases between. CDR3 loop: CASSPAVVSGNTIYF. CDR3 nucleotides: TGTGCCAGCAGTCCGGCCGTCGTCTCTGGAAACACCATATATTTT. Looking up the rest from reference TRBV7-9 and TRBJ1-3 gives the full variable domain: DTGVSQNPRHKITKRGQNVTFRCDPISEHNRLYWYRQTLGQGPEFLTYFQNEAQLEKSRLLSDRFSAERPKGSFSTLEIQRTEQGDSAMYLCASSPAVVSGNTIYFGEGSWLTVV.

This clone was found once. This rearrangement joins TRBV28 to TRBJ1-6; D is ambiguous. Trimming pared 2 bases from V and 14 bases from J, leaving 13 bases between. The CDR3 loop spans 13 amino acids. Germline loops: CDR1 MDHEN, CDR2 SYDVKM. In nucleotides, the CDR3 is TGTGCCAGCAGTTTACCCTCGCTTCTATCCCTCCACTTT. Encoded protein: CASSLPSLLSLHF.

The V call is TRBV7-9, the J call TRBJ1-1; unclear D gene. The length of the CDR3 is 13 residues. The germline gives CDR1 SEHNR, CDR2 FQNEAQ (reference sequence). Trimming removed 1 base from V and 7 bases from J, with 10 bases in between. CDR3 bases: TGTGCCAGCAGCTTAGGAGGGTTCGGTGAAGCTTTCTTT. It encodes CASSLGGFGEAFF.

The chain employs TRBV10-3 and TRBJ2-7; 7 bases align to TRBD1. Losses at the gene ends were 2 bases for V and 5 bases for J; bases not matched to a gene: 9. This CDR3 has 15 amino acids. Per germline, CDR1 ENHRY and CDR2 SYGVKD. The CDR3 sequence is CAISEQTRTGHEQYF. CDR3 bases: TGTGCCATCAGTGAGCAAACCCGGACAGGTCACGAGCAGTACTTC.

V usage is TRBV2 and J usage is TRBJ1-1, with 7 bases lining up with TRBD1. Germline values: CDR1 SNHLY, CDR2 FYNNEI. Trimming took 5 bases from V and 5 from J; bases not matched to a gene: 5. The CDR3 contains 13 residues. The CDR3 DNA follows: TGTGCCAGCAGTACAGGGGTGAGGACTGAAGCTTTCTTT. Amino acid sequence: CASSTGVRTEAFF.

This clone was seen once. The chain has TRBV9 and TRBJ2-3, with 14 positions matching TRBD2. This CDR3 comprises 17 residues. The germline V gene encodes CDR1 SGDLS and CDR2 YYNGEE. The junction had 3 bases not matched to a gene; V was cut back by 3 bases and J by 0 bases. CDR3 loop: CASSGTSGGTSTDTQYF. CDR3 in DNA: TGTGCCAGCAGCGGGACTAGCGGGGGGACTAGCACAGATACGCAGTATTTT.

This clone came up a few times. The chain links TRBV5-4 to TRBJ1-6, with 10 bases fitting TRBD1. This CDR3 is 14 amino acids long. Germline lookup yields CDR1 SGHNT and CDR2 YYREEE (reference sequence). Unmatched junction bases numbered 3, after V lost 4 bases and J lost 8 bases. DNA of the CDR3: TGTGCCAGCAGCCAAGACAGGGGGCATTCACCCCTCCACTTT. Translating gives CASSQDRGHSPLHF. The variable domain in full, completed from reference TRBV5-4 and TRBJ1-6, reads ETGVTQSPTHLIKTRGQQVTLRCSSQSGHNTVSWYQQALGQGPQFIFQYYREEENGRGNFPPRFSGLQFPNYSSELNVNALELDDSALYLCASSQDRGHSPLHFGNGTRLTVT.